Below are 7 T cell receptor beta chains sequenced from a single sample in a study of T-cell memory formation after mild COVID-19. TCRdb fed the 5' RACE reads into MiXCR, producing one record per CDR3 protein. The data contain under 400,000 distinct CDR3 sequences, roughly 21% of them singletons. The source material was PBMCs or a T cell subset sorted from them (not recorded which). The receptor set was obtained from an adult woman who had mild COVID-19 (a few samples of this study predate the infection). Cell type and time point are not known.

There are a few counts of this clonotype. The V and J genes are TRBV6-5 and TRBJ2-1, with 15 bases aligning to TRBD2. The J segment lost 11 bases and the V segment lost 4 bases, leaving 6 bases of the junction unmatched. The CDR3 has 15 residues. Per germline, CDR1 MNHEY and CDR2 SVGAGI. The CDR3 DNA sequence: TGTGCCAGCAGTTCCATGGGACTAGCGGGAGGTCAGCAGTTCTTC. Translation gives CASSSMGLAGGQQFF.

This clonotype has a handful of counts. Being one base from a much bigger clone, this may be a read error. J is TRBJ2-1 and V is TRBV11-3; 13 positions agree with TRBD2. Germline CDR1 SGHNT, CDR2 YENEEA. Trimming removed 5 bases from V and 1 base from J; junction bases left unmatched: 2. This CDR3 is built from 16 residues. CDR3 sequence: CASSRTSGSSYNEQFF. The CDR3 DNA reads TGTGCCAGCAGCCGGACTAGCGGGAGTTCCTACAATGAGCAGTTCTTC.

V usage is TRBV7-8 and J usage is TRBJ2-7, with D unclear. V lost 2 bases and J 4 bases, leaving 12 bases between the germline ends. The CDR3 length is 14 residues. Germline CDR1 is SGHVS and CDR2 is FQNEAQ. CDR3 in amino acids: CASSLIRGEYEQYF. The CDR3 DNA follows: TGTGCCAGCAGCTTAATAAGAGGTGAATACGAGCAGTACTTC.

This sequence joins TRBV9 and TRBJ2-1; tentative D call: TRBD2 (5 bases). The germline V and J ends were trimmed by 0 bases and 9 bases, with 13 bases remaining between them. This CDR3 has 14 amino acids. Per germline, CDR1 SGDLS and CDR2 YYNGEE. The CDR3 region has the DNA TGTGCCAGCAGCGTAGGTGATGGCAGCGGTGAGCAGTTCTTC. Protein sequence: CASSVGDGSGEQFF.

This clonotype was detected a few times. The gene calls are TRBV6-6 and TRBJ2-2; D perhaps matches TRBD2 (6 bases). Trimming stripped 6 bases from V and 11 bases from J, with 19 bases between. The CDR3 consists of 14 residues. Germline values: CDR1 MNHNY, CDR2 SVGAGI (reference sequence). The CDR3 spells CASRRGTLVDELFF. DNA for the CDR3: TGTGCCAGCAGACGCGGGACCCTAGTCGATGAGCTGTTTTTT.

This clonotype has more than one count but fewer than ten. The rearrangement joins TRBV5-1 to TRBJ2-2, with D tentatively TRBD1 (6 bases). Germline lookup yields CDR1 SGHRS and CDR2 YFSETQ. The CDR3 runs to 13 residues. With 6 bases removed from V and 2 bases from J, the gap between germline ends came to 8 bases. CDR3 in DNA: TGCGCCAGCACCAGGGGAAACACCGGGGAGCTGTTTTTT. It specifies CASTRGNTGELFF.

This clonotype was detected ten times or more. This CDR3 is CASSLGLAGDEQFF. CDR3 bases: TGCGCCAGCAGCTTGGGACTAGCTGGCGATGAGCAGTTCTTC. This chain joins TRBV5-1 and TRBJ2-1; the match to TRBD2 covers 7 bases. The CDR3 loop spans 14 amino acids. V lost 0 bases and J lost 8; bases outside the gene matches: 5. CDR1 is SGHRS, CDR2 YFSETQ, per germline.